The 21 T cell receptor beta chains reported below all come from one sample, sequenced in a study of T cells in Graves' hyperthyroidism and ophthalmopathy (dated by TCRdb to the late 2010s). Libraries were made using multiplex PCR. The sequencing machine was an Illumina HiSeq 2000. Amplification of TCR beta CDR3 regions was carried out from RNA transcripts. The TCR CDR3 was subjected to a first round of RT-PCR using the HTBI primer set and the Qiagen OneStep RT-PCR kit. TCRdb cleaned the public reads at Q25 with fastp, built clones with MiXCR and kept in-frame beta chains. Every distinct CDR3 protein forms one entry, paired with its most common genes and DNA. The sample table shows roughly 290,000 distinct CDR3 sequences, and around 13% are seen once. The ten largest clones take up roughly 8.2% of the sample. The specimen sequenced was blood. The receptors stem from a woman between 40 and 50 years old with Graves' hyperthyroidism.

This clonotype was detected only a few times. J is TRBJ2-7 and V is TRBV14; D is ambiguous. The CDR3 contains 13 residues. Trimming left V 0 bases short and J 6 bases short, with 9 bases between. Germline V gene sequence: CDR1 SGHDN, CDR2 FVKESK. The CDR3 DNA is TGTGCCAGCAGCCAAGATCGACTTTCCGAGCAGTACTTC. Protein product: CASSQDRLSEQYF.

Concerning this clonotype: The junction shows a germline mismatch at one end, possibly a read error. This rearrangement joins TRBV12-3 or TRBV12-4 to TRBJ2-3, with TRBD1 matching 9 bases. CDR3 length equals 15 residues. The CDR3 loop is CASRGDRACADTQFF. CDR3 in DNA: TGTGCCAGCAGGGGGGACAGGGCATGCGCAGATACGCAGTTTTTT.

The V and J genes are TRBV12-3 or TRBV12-4 and TRBJ2-1; TRBD1 or TRBD2 may be the D gene (5 bases each). The length of the CDR3 is 15 residues. V was shortened by 2 bases and J by 7 bases, with 15 bases between the two germline ends. CDR3 region: CASSLYGPEGNEQFF. CDR3 sequence (DNA): TGTGCCAGCAGTTTATATGGCCCCGAGGGGAATGAGCAGTTCTTC.

Worth noting for this clonotype: Relative to the germline gene, one junction end is altered; a read error may explain this. The chain links TRBV3-1 to TRBJ1-2, with D tentatively TRBD1 (6 bases). The CDR3 has 15 amino acids. Germline V gene lookup returns CDR1 LGHDT and CDR2 YNNKEL (reference sequence). The CDR3 nucleotides read TGTGCCAGCACCCAAGGGGCAGGGGCGAGCTATGGCTACACCTTC. It is translated as CASTQGAGASYGYTF.

The table lists this clonotype with many counts. The chain couples TRBV5-1 to TRBJ2-1; 9 bases line up with TRBD2. Germline assignment: CDR1 SGHRS and CDR2 YFSETQ. CDR3 length equals 14 residues. J lost 7 bases, V lost 4 bases, and 6 bases had no gene match. CDR3 protein: CASSEVSGSNEQFF. The CDR3 DNA sequence: TGCGCCAGCAGCGAAGTTAGCGGGAGTAATGAGCAGTTCTTC. The full variable domain, completed using reference TRBV5-1 and TRBJ2-1, is KAGVTQTPRYLIKTRGQQVTLSCSPISGHRSVSWYQQTPGQGLQFLFEYFSETQRNKGNFPGRFSGRQFSNSRSEMNVSTLELGDSALYLCASSEVSGSNEQFFGPGTRLTVL.

In this sample, this clonotype turned up many times. The V call is TRBV6-1, the J call TRBJ1-2, with TRBD1 matching 11 bases. CDR3 length: 15 amino acids. Germline CDR1 reads MNHNS; CDR2 reads SASEGT. V was clipped by 8 bases and J by 6 bases; unmatched bases: 11. The CDR3 region has the DNA TGTGCCAGCCGTTGGGACAGGGGGTCGTGGGATGGCTACACCTTC. Translation: CASRWDRGSWDGYTF.

This clonotype was counted only a few times. The CDR3: CASSIATLKYSNQPQHF. The CDR3 DNA sequence: TGTGCCAGTAGCATCGCGACGCTAAAATATAGCAATCAGCCCCAGCATTTT. The V gene is TRBV19, the J gene TRBJ1-5, with D hard to call. Trimming left V 6 bases short and J 0 bases short, with 18 bases between. The CDR3 runs to 17 residues. Germline lookup yields CDR1 LNHDA and CDR2 SQIVND (reference sequence).

This clonotype was recorded at least ten times. Sequence at one end of the junction differs from germline and may be a read error. V is TRBV2 and J is TRBJ2-7, with D possibly matching TRBD1 (6 bases). Per the germline V gene, CDR1 is SNHLY and CDR2 is FYNNEI. The CDR3 length is 13 residues. The CDR3 DNA reads as TGTGCAAGCACGGCACAGGGACCCTACGAGCAGTACTTC. Residues: CASTAQGPYEQYF.

This clonotype was found a few times. The genes are TRBV18 and TRBJ2-5; D gene ambiguous. This CDR3 spans 13 amino acids. Trimming removed 5 bases from V and 3 bases from J, with 10 bases in between. Germline V CDR1 and CDR2: KGHSH, LQKENI. The chain's CDR3 is CASSDQKEETQYF. CDR3 sequence (DNA): TGTGCCAGCTCAGACCAGAAAGAAGAGACCCAGTACTTC.

This clonotype was counted ten times or more. V and J are TRBV28 and TRBJ1-1; TRBD1 matches 9 bases. J lost 5 bases, V lost 6 bases, and 13 bases had no gene match. The CDR3 contains 16 residues. Germline values: CDR1 MDHEN, CDR2 SYDVKM. Here the CDR3 DNA reads TGTGCCAGCAGATTACAGGGGGCGAGGGGTAGGACTGAAGCTTTCTTT. Translation: CASRLQGARGRTEAFF.

The genes are TRBV7-9 and TRBJ2-1; 9 bases fit TRBD2. The germline gives CDR1 SEHNR, CDR2 FQNEAQ (reference sequence). The CDR3 is 16 amino acids. The V segment lost 0 bases and the J segment 7 bases; nucleotides outside the gene matches: 7. The CDR3 protein is CASSLAWASGKNEQFF. The CDR3 bases are TGTGCCAGCAGCTTAGCGTGGGCTAGCGGGAAAAATGAGCAGTTCTTC.

This clonotype was counted ten times or more. CDR3 protein: CSARLPGQGISGELFF. CDR3 bases: TGCAGTGCCCGACTCCCGGGACAGGGGATTTCCGGGGAGCTGTTTTTT. The chain couples TRBV20-1 to TRBJ2-2; 10 nucleotides line up with TRBD1. In germline, CDR1 is DFQATT, CDR2 SNEGSKA (reference sequence). This CDR3 contains 16 residues. Germline trimming cut 6 bases from V and 6 bases from J; bases unmatched to any gene: 13.

This clonotype was seen a handful of times. This chain connects TRBV7-6 to TRBJ2-4; no clear D. The CDR3 runs 13 residues. Germline V lookup: CDR1 SGHVS, CDR2 FNYEAQ. V was trimmed by 4 bases and J by 1 base, leaving 5 bases between them. The DNA of the CDR3 is TGTGCCAGCAGCTCGATGGCCAAAAACATTCAGTACTTC. Protein: CASSSMAKNIQYF.

This rearrangement joins TRBV19 to TRBJ1-6, with a tentative D call TRBD1 (6 bases). The CDR3 totals 15 residues. V lost 1 base and J lost 15, with 19 bases in between. Germline V lookup: CDR1 LNHDA, CDR2 SQIVND (reference sequence). The CDR3 sequence: CASSIGLSAGADLHF. CDR3 bases: TGTGCCAGTAGTATAGGTCTCTCCGCGGGGGCGGACCTCCACTTT.

The CDR3 bases are TGCAGTGCTAGGATCCAGAGCGGGACCAATGAGCAGTTCTTC. Translated, it gives CSARIQSGTNEQFF. V usage is TRBV20-1 and J usage is TRBJ2-1; TRBD2 agrees at 7 bases. J lost 6 bases, V lost 3 bases, and 8 bases had no gene match. Germline V gene lookup returns CDR1 DFQATT and CDR2 SNEGSKA (reference sequence). The CDR3 contains 14 residues.

This clonotype was counted a few times. This chain joins TRBV29-1 and TRBJ2-6, with D perhaps matching TRBD1 (6 bases). Germline CDR1 and CDR2: SQVTM and ANQGSEA. This CDR3 contains 13 residues. V was cut by 4 bases and J by 4 bases, with 8 bases left in between. CDR3 nucleotides: TGCAGCGTTGTAGGGGGAGGGGCCAACGTCCTGACTTTC. Encoded protein: CSVVGGGANVLTF.

This clonotype was seen ten or more times. V usage is TRBV3-1 and J usage is TRBJ1-4; the D gene is possibly TRBD1 (5 bases). This CDR3 spans 18 amino acids. Germline loops: CDR1 LGHDT, CDR2 YNNKEL (reference sequence). V was clipped by 3 bases and J by 0 bases, with 17 bases between them. The CDR3 loop reads CASSHGAWRETTNEKLFF. DNA of the CDR3: TGTGCCAGCAGCCACGGGGCTTGGCGAGAAACAACTAATGAAAAACTGTTTTTT.

This clonotype was counted at least ten times. V gene TRBV24-1 combines with J gene TRBJ1-5; D remains ambiguous. The length of the CDR3 is 13 residues. V was cut by 5 bases and J by 6 bases, with 10 bases left in between. CDR1 and CDR2 (germline): KGHDR, SFDVKD. This CDR3 is CATSGWGTQPQHF. CDR3 nucleotides: TGTGCCACCAGTGGCTGGGGTACTCAGCCCCAGCATTTT.

This chain connects TRBV7-8 to TRBJ2-1, with TRBD1 as a possible D gene (6 bases). CDR3 length equals 17 residues. Germline V gene data show CDR1 as SGHVS and CDR2 as FQNEAQ. Trimming stripped 5 bases from V and 3 bases from J, with 20 bases between. CDR3 sequence reads: CASSQMEQGPLYNEQFF. The CDR3, as DNA: TGTGCCAGCAGCCAGATGGAACAGGGTCCCCTCTACAATGAGCAGTTCTTC.

This clonotype was seen at least ten times. The V and J genes are TRBV20-1 and TRBJ2-7, with 7 positions matching TRBD1. CDR1 and CDR2 (germline): DFQATT, SNEGSKA (reference sequence). The CDR3 runs to 14 residues. The ends lost 3 bases at V and 1 base at J; junction bases unmatched: 6. CDR3 DNA: TGCAGTGCTAGTCGGACAGGCAGGTCCTACGAGCAGTACTTC. Its protein product is CSASRTGRSYEQYF.

This chain connects TRBV29-1 to TRBJ2-1, with D perhaps TRBD2 (5 bases). CDR1 and CDR2 (germline): SQVTM, ANQGSEA. The CDR3 sequence is 13 residues long. Trimming took 4 bases from V and 4 from J, leaving 11 bases between them. The CDR3 DNA follows: TGCAGCGTTGGGTTAGCGAATTACAATGAGCAGTTCTTC. This sequence encodes CSVGLANYNEQFF.